This TCR beta chain was observed in a study of cytomegalovirus exposure and HLA in healthy donors. As for the study in general: Researchers found that roughly 81% of over 350 genotyped donors fell within the Caucasian-associated ancestry cluster.

Germline V gene lookup returns CDR1 GTSNPN and CDR2 SVGIG (reference sequence). The CDR3 loop spans 13 amino acids. V gave up 1 base and J gave up 3 bases, with 9 bases separating them. On this clone itself: Its cognate antigen is unknown.

Points from the study as a whole: The authors listed around 150 TCR beta chains as cytomegalovirus-associated. Productive rates of about 90% or about 30% were seen for most TCR beta V segments in an earlier analysis.

A multiplex PCR was run with 60 Vbeta primers and 13 Jbeta primers. Repertoires were generated with immunoSEQ multiplex PCR, while TCRdb's copy carries only in-frame clones and drops some. This sample has roughly 150,000 clones; about 70% occur once, and the top ten carry 10%. The sequence was obtained from a man younger than 40 in good health and CMV-seropositive. The chain joins TRBV30 to TRBJ1-1; D unclear. The material sequenced was PBMCs. CDR3 amino acids: CAWSASLYTEAFF. CDR3 coding DNA: TGTGCCTGGAGTGCCTCTCTGTACACTGAAGCTTTCTTT.